These T cell receptor beta chains were read from a single sample in a study of blood T cell repertoires in COVID-19. The table came from immunoSEQ multiplex PCR; TCRdb's copy has only in-frame clones and leaves some out. The table lists around 190,000 clones, 75% to 85% of them singletons. The specimen sequenced was PBMCs or T cells enriched from blood (not recorded which). These receptor sequences come from a man aged 40-49 years who had recovered from COVID-19. Both conserved end residues are part of each CDR3. Each record gives: V gene, clone size, D gene, J gene, CDR3 DNA, CDR3 protein. The D gene is left open where the match is weak. Some rows mark clone size as missing; the rest say once, few, many or name a class of expanded clone.

v_call: TRBV3-1/TRBV3-2; clone_size: -; d_call: TRBD2; j_call: TRBJ2-1; cdr3_nt: TGTGCCAGCAGCCTCCGGGGACTAGCGGGAGGGGTGAATGAGCAGTTCTTC; cdr3_aa: CASSLRGLAGGVNEQFF
v_call: TRBV18; clone_size: once; d_call: -; j_call: TRBJ2-7; cdr3_nt: TGTGCCAGCTCACCCTTCGACTCGTCCGAGCAGTACTTC; cdr3_aa: CASSPFDSSEQYF
v_call: TRBV4-1; clone_size: -; d_call: -; j_call: TRBJ1-4; cdr3_nt: TGCGCCAGCAGCCCCCTAGGGGGAGGGAATGAAAAACTGTTTTTT; cdr3_aa: CASSPLGGGNEKLFF
v_call: TRBV29-1; clone_size: -; d_call: TRBD2; j_call: TRBJ2-1; cdr3_nt: TGCAGCGTTGAGGGGTGGACTAGCGGGAGAGCCATGCACAATGAGCAGTTCTTC; cdr3_aa: CSVEGWTSGRAMHNEQFF
v_call: TRBV24-1; clone_size: -; d_call: -; j_call: TRBJ2-6; cdr3_nt: TGTGCCACCAGTGAACTGGACAGCTCTGGGGCCAACGTCCTGACTTTC; cdr3_aa: CATSELDSSGANVLTF
v_call: TRBV18; clone_size: once; d_call: -; j_call: TRBJ2-3; cdr3_nt: TGTGCCAGCTCACCGCAGGGGGATACGCAGTATTTT; cdr3_aa: CASSPQGDTQYF
v_call: TRBV9; clone_size: -; d_call: -; j_call: TRBJ1-2; cdr3_nt: TGTGCCAGCAGCGTAGGAATCACAGAAAACTATGGCTACACCTTC; cdr3_aa: CASSVGITENYGYTF
v_call: TRBV19; clone_size: -; d_call: TRBD1; j_call: TRBJ1-2; cdr3_nt: TGTGCCAGTAGTATAGGAAACACAGGGGGCGTCGCCTATGGCTACACCTTC; cdr3_aa: CASSIGNTGGVAYGYTF
v_call: TRBV10-3; clone_size: -; d_call: -; j_call: TRBJ1-1; cdr3_nt: TGTGCCATCAGGACGGAGGGCCGGACTGAAGCTTTCTTT; cdr3_aa: CAIRTEGRTEAFF
v_call: TRBV6-6; clone_size: -; d_call: TRBD1; j_call: TRBJ1-4; cdr3_nt: TGTGCCAGCAGCCGCTGGGACAGGAATGAAAAACTGTTTTTT; cdr3_aa: CASSRWDRNEKLFF
v_call: TRBV4-2; clone_size: -; d_call: -; j_call: TRBJ1-1; cdr3_nt: TGTGCCAGCAGCCAAGTGGGGTATCAGGGTTTGACTTTCTTT; cdr3_aa: CASSQVGYQGLTFF
v_call: TRBV4-1; clone_size: -; d_call: -; j_call: TRBJ1-2; cdr3_nt: TGCGCCAGCAGCCAAATGACAGCCGTTAACTATGGCTACACCTTC; cdr3_aa: CASSQMTAVNYGYTF
v_call: TRBV6-5; clone_size: -; d_call: -; j_call: TRBJ1-1; cdr3_nt: TGTGCCAGCAGTTCCCTACTTGGGCAGGCTTTCTTT; cdr3_aa: CASSSLLGQAFF
v_call: TRBV27; clone_size: -; d_call: TRBD1; j_call: TRBJ1-1; cdr3_nt: TGTGCCAGCAGTTCCGCTGGGACAGGGACCACTGAAGCTTTCTTT; cdr3_aa: CASSSAGTGTTEAFF
v_call: TRBV5-1; clone_size: -; d_call: TRBD2; j_call: TRBJ2-1; cdr3_nt: TGCGCCAGCAGCCCCGGACCGGGAGGGAATGAGCAGTTCTTC; cdr3_aa: CASSPGPGGNEQFF
v_call: TRBV5-1; clone_size: -; d_call: -; j_call: TRBJ1-5; cdr3_nt: TGCGCCAGCGCCCTAGGGGAGGTGGGTCAGCCCCAGCATTTT; cdr3_aa: CASALGEVGQPQHF
v_call: TRBV7-9; clone_size: -; d_call: TRBD1; j_call: TRBJ1-1; cdr3_nt: TGTGCCGCACAGGGGACTGAAGCTTTCTTT; cdr3_aa: CAAQGTEAFF
v_call: TRBV19; clone_size: -; d_call: TRBD2; j_call: TRBJ2-7; cdr3_nt: TGTGCCAGTAGTATAACTAGCGTCTCCTACGAGCAGTACTTC; cdr3_aa: CASSITSVSYEQYF
v_call: TRBV5-1; clone_size: -; d_call: TRBD1; j_call: TRBJ2-1; cdr3_nt: TGCGCCAGCAGAGAGGGGGCAGGTGAGCAGTTCTTC; cdr3_aa: CASREGAGEQFF
v_call: TRBV6-5; clone_size: -; d_call: -; j_call: TRBJ1-4; cdr3_nt: TGTGCCAGCAGTACTCCGATGGAAAAACTGTTTTTT; cdr3_aa: CASSTPMEKLFF
v_call: TRBV25-1; clone_size: -; d_call: -; j_call: TRBJ2-7; cdr3_nt: TGTGCCAGCAGTGGGGGAGCCGGGGGTAGCTCCTACGAGCAGTACTTC; cdr3_aa: CASSGGAGGSSYEQYF
v_call: TRBV2; clone_size: -; d_call: -; j_call: TRBJ1-4; cdr3_nt: TGTGCCAGCAGTGTGGGGGCGGTTAATGAAAAACTGTTTTTT; cdr3_aa: CASSVGAVNEKLFF
v_call: TRBV5-1; clone_size: once; d_call: TRBD1; j_call: TRBJ1-1; cdr3_nt: TGCGCCAGCAGCTTGGAGACAGGGGGCCTCGGCACTGAAGCTTTCTTT; cdr3_aa: CASSLETGGLGTEAFF
v_call: TRBV19; clone_size: -; d_call: TRBD1; j_call: TRBJ1-2; cdr3_nt: TGTGCCAGTACCGAACGACAGGGGTCGTCTGATGGCTACACCTTC; cdr3_aa: CASTERQGSSDGYTF
v_call: TRBV30; clone_size: -; d_call: -; j_call: TRBJ1-6; cdr3_nt: TGTGCCTGGAGTGTACGACAGATAAGCTCCTATAATTCACCCCTCCACTTT; cdr3_aa: CAWSVRQISSYNSPLHF
v_call: TRBV4-2; clone_size: -; d_call: TRBD1; j_call: TRBJ1-1; cdr3_nt: TGTGCCAGCAGCCAAGTTGGACAGGATGAAGCTTTCTTT; cdr3_aa: CASSQVGQDEAFF
v_call: TRBV12-5; clone_size: -; d_call: TRBD2; j_call: TRBJ2-3; cdr3_nt: TGTGCTAGTGGGAGCGGGGAGAGCACAGATACGCAGTATTTT; cdr3_aa: CASGSGESTDTQYF
v_call: TRBV4-2; clone_size: -; d_call: TRBD2; j_call: TRBJ2-1; cdr3_nt: TGTGCCAGCAGCCAAGCCCGCGGGAGGAGCTCCTACAATGAGCAGTTCTTC; cdr3_aa: CASSQARGRSSYNEQFF
v_call: TRBV10-3; clone_size: few; d_call: -; j_call: TRBJ2-5; cdr3_nt: TGTGCCATCAGTAGAGGGGGGGCTGAAGAGACCCAGTACTTC; cdr3_aa: CAISRGGAEETQYF
v_call: TRBV19; clone_size: -; d_call: -; j_call: TRBJ1-2; cdr3_nt: TGTGCCAGTAGCTCCGGTCCCCTCCTCTATGGCTACACCTTC; cdr3_aa: CASSSGPLLYGYTF
v_call: TRBV2; clone_size: few; d_call: -; j_call: TRBJ1-5; cdr3_nt: TGTGCCAGCACCACATTCCCGGGCTCGGGACAGCCCCAGCATTTT; cdr3_aa: CASTTFPGSGQPQHF
v_call: TRBV12-5; clone_size: -; d_call: TRBD1; j_call: TRBJ1-2; cdr3_nt: TGTGCTAGTGGACCCCATACAGGGGGCCCTACTCTCTCTAACTATGGCTACACCTTC; cdr3_aa: CASGPHTGGPTLSNYGYTF
v_call: TRBV5-1; clone_size: -; d_call: TRBD1; j_call: TRBJ1-2; cdr3_nt: TGCGCCAGCAGCCGAGATCAAACCGGGACAGGCGCCTATGGCTACACCTTC; cdr3_aa: CASSRDQTGTGAYGYTF
v_call: TRBV4-2; clone_size: -; d_call: TRBD1; j_call: TRBJ1-2; cdr3_nt: TGTGCCAGCAGCCAAGACCGGACAGGGGTCAACTATGGCTACACCTTC; cdr3_aa: CASSQDRTGVNYGYTF
v_call: TRBV12-5; clone_size: -; d_call: -; j_call: TRBJ2-1; cdr3_nt: TGTGCTAGTGGTTTGCTTTTGGGGGGAGATGAGCAGTTCTTC; cdr3_aa: CASGLLLGGDEQFF
v_call: TRBV14; clone_size: -; d_call: TRBD1; j_call: TRBJ1-2; cdr3_nt: TGTGCCAGCAGCCAAGTTAGGGACAGGGGGCGAAGTGGCTACACCTTC; cdr3_aa: CASSQVRDRGRSGYTF
v_call: TRBV28; clone_size: once; d_call: -; j_call: TRBJ1-5; cdr3_nt: TGTGCCAGCAGCCCCGGGTCCCTCGGGAATCAGCCCCAGCATTTT; cdr3_aa: CASSPGSLGNQPQHF
v_call: TRBV19; clone_size: -; d_call: -; j_call: TRBJ2-7; cdr3_nt: TGTGCCAGTAGCAGGGAACCTAGCTCCTACGAGCAGTACTTC; cdr3_aa: CASSREPSSYEQYF
v_call: TRBV11-3; clone_size: -; d_call: -; j_call: TRBJ2-2; cdr3_nt: TGTGCCAGCAGCTTCCAGGGAACGAGCACCGGGGAGCTGTTTTTT; cdr3_aa: CASSFQGTSTGELFF
v_call: TRBV7-8; clone_size: -; d_call: TRBD2; j_call: TRBJ2-1; cdr3_nt: TGTGCCAGCAGCTTAGTAGGCGGGGGAATCTACAATGAGCAGTTCTTC; cdr3_aa: CASSLVGGGIYNEQFF
v_call: TRBV6-5; clone_size: -; d_call: TRBD1; j_call: TRBJ1-2; cdr3_nt: TGTGCCAGCAGTTACTCGGACAGGGCTAGTGGCTACACCTTC; cdr3_aa: CASSYSDRASGYTF
v_call: TRBV3-1/TRBV3-2; clone_size: -; d_call: -; j_call: TRBJ2-7; cdr3_nt: TGTGCCAGCAGCCAAGACCCACTAGCTCCATCGCGGGAGCAGTACTTC; cdr3_aa: CASSQDPLAPSREQYF
v_call: TRBV24-1; clone_size: -; d_call: -; j_call: TRBJ1-3; cdr3_nt: TGTGCCACGCAAACCGGAGCTGGAAACACCATATATTTT; cdr3_aa: CATQTGAGNTIYF
v_call: TRBV6-1; clone_size: -; d_call: -; j_call: TRBJ2-7; cdr3_nt: TGTGCCAGCAGTGAAAGAGTGGCGGGGTTCGAGCAGTACTTC; cdr3_aa: CASSERVAGFEQYF
v_call: TRBV7-3; clone_size: -; d_call: -; j_call: TRBJ1-2; cdr3_nt: TGTGCCAGCAGCCCGTCCACTTCATCGGGTGGCTTGGGTGGCTACACCTTC; cdr3_aa: CASSPSTSSGGLGGYTF
v_call: TRBV2; clone_size: -; d_call: -; j_call: TRBJ1-4; cdr3_nt: TGTGCCACCCGCGGGGCGAGAAGGGAAAAACTGTTTTTT; cdr3_aa: CATRGARREKLFF
v_call: TRBV9; clone_size: -; d_call: -; j_call: TRBJ2-7; cdr3_nt: TGTGCCAGCAGCGTAGGAGGAACTTCTTCCTACGAGCAGTACTTC; cdr3_aa: CASSVGGTSSYEQYF
v_call: TRBV12-3/TRBV12-4; clone_size: -; d_call: -; j_call: TRBJ2-1; cdr3_nt: TGTGCCAGCAGTTTAAACGTTCGTAGCGAGCAGTTCTTC; cdr3_aa: CASSLNVRSEQFF
v_call: TRBV6-5; clone_size: -; d_call: TRBD2; j_call: TRBJ2-1; cdr3_nt: TGTGCCAGCAGTTCACTAGCGCCCAATGAGCAGTTCTTC; cdr3_aa: CASSSLAPNEQFF
v_call: TRBV11-2; clone_size: -; d_call: -; j_call: TRBJ2-7; cdr3_nt: TGTGCCAGCAGCCCCCTGTTTACAGCCGAGCAGTACTTC; cdr3_aa: CASSPLFTAEQYF
v_call: TRBV21-1; clone_size: -; d_call: -; j_call: TRBJ1-1; cdr3_nt: TGTGCCAGCAGCAAAGGTAGATACGAAGCTTTCTTT; cdr3_aa: CASSKGRYEAFF
v_call: TRBV6-1; clone_size: -; d_call: -; j_call: TRBJ1-5; cdr3_nt: TGTGCCAGCAGTGCCCAGGACACAGGATTAGGCAATCAGCCCCAGCATTTT; cdr3_aa: CASSAQDTGLGNQPQHF
v_call: TRBV5-4; clone_size: many; d_call: -; j_call: TRBJ1-5; cdr3_nt: TGTGCCAGCAGCGCGGGATCGGGGGATCAGCCCCAGCATTTT; cdr3_aa: CASSAGSGDQPQHF
v_call: TRBV2; clone_size: -; d_call: -; j_call: TRBJ1-2; cdr3_nt: TGTGCCAGCACCGCGAAAGGGGCAGGGTACTATGGCTACACCTTC; cdr3_aa: CASTAKGAGYYGYTF
v_call: TRBV14; clone_size: -; d_call: -; j_call: TRBJ1-1; cdr3_nt: TGTGCCAGCAGCCAAAGTGGGCGCAGCACTGAAGCTTTCTTT; cdr3_aa: CASSQSGRSTEAFF
v_call: TRBV6-2/TRBV6-3; clone_size: -; d_call: TRBD1; j_call: TRBJ1-4; cdr3_nt: TGTGCCAGCAGTTTCGGACAGGTCGATGAAACTAATGAAAAACTGTTTTTT; cdr3_aa: CASSFGQVDETNEKLFF